These 14 T cell receptor beta chains were all obtained from the same sample, sequenced in a study of Tregs in tolerant kidney transplant recipients. Profiling relied on immunoSEQ multiplex PCR, and the TCRdb table lists in-frame clones only, not all of them. The profile covers 110,000 or so clones, with around nine tenths appearing a single time and less than 0.7% taken by the ten largest. Sequenced material: CD4+ T cells from blood. The receptor set was obtained from a human donor in good health.

This rearrangement joins TRBV29-1 to TRBJ2-1; 9 bases align to TRBD1. This CDR3 is 13 amino acids long. The germline V gene encodes CDR1 SQVTM and CDR2 ANQGSEA. V lost 3 bases and J lost 9; bases outside the gene matches: 6. The CDR3 is CSVDGTGIAEQFF. The CDR3 region has the DNA TGCAGCGTTGATGGGACAGGGATTGCTGAGCAGTTCTTC.

The rearrangement joins TRBV5-1 to TRBJ2-5; no reliable D call. CDR1 SGHRS and CDR2 YFSETQ come from the germline V gene. The CDR3 sequence is 14 residues long. V lost 4 bases, J lost 1 base, and 11 bases lay in between. The CDR3 sequence: CASSTAPPQETQYF. The CDR3, as DNA: TGCGCCAGCAGCACCGCCCCGCCCCAAGAGACCCAGTACTTC.

The genes are TRBV4-1 and TRBJ2-1; 8 nucleotides align to TRBD1. There are 17 residues in the CDR3. V was clipped by 0 bases and J by 3 bases; unmatched bases: 7. Germline-derived CDR1 and CDR2 are MGHRA and YSYEKL. The CDR3 DNA reads as TGCGCCAGCAGCCAAGATCCCGACAGGGGCCGCTACAATGAGCAGTTCTTC. As protein: CASSQDPDRGRYNEQFF.

The chain employs TRBV6-5 and TRBJ2-5; D not resolved. CDR3 length equals 11 residues. CDR1 is MNHEY and CDR2 is SVGAGI in the germline V gene. Trimming pared 6 bases from V and 4 bases from J, leaving 6 bases between. The CDR3 DNA follows: TGTGCCAGCAGGGCGACAGAGACCCAGTACTTC. Its protein is CASRATETQYF.

This chain links TRBV6-5 with TRBJ1-3, with D hard to call. V lost 4 bases and J 0 bases, leaving 13 bases between the germline ends. The CDR3 is 16 residues long. Germline CDR1 MNHEY, CDR2 SVGAGI. CDR3 residues: CASSLSPWSSGNTIYF. The CDR3 DNA reads TGTGCCAGCAGTTTATCTCCCTGGTCCTCTGGAAACACCATATATTTT.

The CDR3 DNA follows: TGTGCCAGCAGCTTATGGGGGCTGACTAGCGGGGCTAGCACAGATACGCAGTATTTT. Translation gives CASSLWGLTSGASTDTQYF. This chain links TRBV11-3 with TRBJ2-3; 11 nucleotides agree with TRBD2. Germline CDR1 SGHNT, CDR2 YENEEA. The CDR3 extends over 19 amino acids. Unmatched junction bases numbered 10, after V lost 2 bases and J lost 0 bases.

This sequence joins TRBV30 and TRBJ1-6; D ambiguous. The V end was cut by 0 bases, the J end by 6 bases, with 18 bases between. There are 17 residues in the CDR3. Germline lookup yields CDR1 GTSNPN and CDR2 SVGIG (reference sequence). CDR3 amino acids: CAWSVLGPYEFNSPLHF. CDR3 nucleotide sequence: TGTGCCTGGAGTGTACTCGGACCTTATGAATTTAATTCACCCCTCCACTTT.

The genes are TRBV19 and TRBJ1-5; the match to TRBD1 covers 7 bases. From germline, CDR1 is LNHDA and CDR2 SQIVND (reference sequence). With V trimmed by 10 bases and J by 0 bases, 9 bases remained unmatched. The CDR3 is 15 amino acids. Written as DNA, the CDR3 is TGTGCCAAACCCCCCACAGGGGTTAGCAATCAGCCCCAGCATTTT. Encoded protein: CAKPPTGVSNQPQHF.

V gene TRBV5-1 combines with J gene TRBJ2-5, with 9 nucleotides matching TRBD1. Germline values: CDR1 SGHRS, CDR2 YFSETQ. This CDR3 spans 15 amino acids. The J segment lost 5 bases and the V segment lost 4 bases, leaving 9 bases of the junction unmatched. The CDR3 region is CASSPNTGGLETQYF. DNA for the CDR3: TGCGCCAGCAGCCCAAACACAGGGGGCTTGGAGACCCAGTACTTC.

The table lists this clone with a count of one. This sequence joins TRBV5-6 and TRBJ2-7; TRBD2 matches 8 bases. Germline CDR1 reads SGHDT; CDR2 reads YYEEEE. V lost 2 bases to trimming and J lost 2 bases; unmatched junction nucleotides: 6. The CDR3 runs to 15 residues. This chain's CDR3 is CASSFFSGMAYEQYF. Here the CDR3 DNA reads TGTGCCAGCAGCTTTTTTAGCGGGATGGCCTACGAGCAGTACTTC. Full variable domain (missing parts from reference TRBV5-6 and TRBJ2-7): DAGVTQSPTHLIKTRGQQVTLRCSPKSGHDTVSWYQQALGQGPQFIFQYYEEEERQRGNFPDRFSGHQFPNYSSELNVNALLLGDSALYLCASSFFSGMAYEQYFGPGTRLTVT.

The chain carries TRBV5-1 and TRBJ2-5; D is ambiguous. The CDR3 spans 14 residues. The V and J ends lost 2 bases and 5 bases respectively, with 13 bases between them. Germline-derived CDR1 and CDR2 are SGHRS and YFSETQ. Here the CDR3 DNA reads TGCGCCAGCAGCTTAGACACTGGGCACGAGACCCAGTACTTC. Protein sequence: CASSLDTGHETQYF.

The J gene is TRBJ1-2, the V gene TRBV7-3, with TRBD1 matching over 9 bases. CDR1 is SGHTA, CDR2 FQGTGA, per germline. V shed 5 bases, J shed 11 bases, and the junction held 9 bases outside the gene matches. The CDR3 is made up of 13 amino acids. CDR3 protein: CASSTGTGFGYTF. The CDR3 DNA sequence: TGTGCCAGCAGCACCGGGACAGGGTTCGGGTACACCTTC.

In its sample, this clone was seen once. The gene calls are TRBV30 and TRBJ2-7; 11 nucleotides match TRBD1. CDR3 length equals 15 residues. V shed 3 bases, J shed 2 bases, and the junction held 6 bases outside the gene matches. Germline values: CDR1 GTSNPN, CDR2 SVGIG (reference sequence). CDR3 nucleotide sequence: TGTGCCTGGAGCGGACCGGGACAGGGGGCCTACGAGCAGTACTTC. Protein sequence: CAWSGPGQGAYEQYF.

The chain joins TRBV4-2 to TRBJ1-5; 8 positions agree with TRBD1. The CDR3 sequence is 15 residues long. V lost 4 bases to trimming and J lost 4 bases; unmatched junction nucleotides: 6. Germline V lookup: CDR1 LGHNA, CDR2 YNFKEQ. The CDR3 DNA follows: TGTGCCAGCAGCCCCGACAGGGGTGGAAATCAGCCCCAGCATTTT. Translation gives CASSPDRGGNQPQHF.